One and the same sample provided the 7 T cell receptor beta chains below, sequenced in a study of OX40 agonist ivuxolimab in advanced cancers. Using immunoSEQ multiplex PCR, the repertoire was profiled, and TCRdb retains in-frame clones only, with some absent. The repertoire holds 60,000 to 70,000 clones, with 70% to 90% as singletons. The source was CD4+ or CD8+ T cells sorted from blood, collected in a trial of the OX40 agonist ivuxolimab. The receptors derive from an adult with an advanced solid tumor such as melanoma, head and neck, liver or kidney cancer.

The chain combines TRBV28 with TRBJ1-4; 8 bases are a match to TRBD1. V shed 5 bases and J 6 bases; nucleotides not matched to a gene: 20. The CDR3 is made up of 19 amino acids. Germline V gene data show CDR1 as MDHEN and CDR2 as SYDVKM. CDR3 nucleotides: TGTGCCAGCAGTCCCTTCCGGGACAGGCGGTTACCCGGCCATGAAAAACTGTTTTTT. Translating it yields CASSPFRDRRLPGHEKLFF.

Here the CDR3 DNA reads TGTGCCAGCAGCTTGAATCGGGGGGGCCGGGATGAGCAGTTCTTC. The encoded protein is CASSLNRGGRDEQFF. The chain is built from TRBV5-4 and TRBJ2-1, with 8 positions matching TRBD2. The CDR3 consists of 15 residues. The germline CDR1 and CDR2 sequences are SGHNT and YYREEE (reference sequence). V dropped 1 base and J dropped 8; count of bases not matched to a gene: 8.

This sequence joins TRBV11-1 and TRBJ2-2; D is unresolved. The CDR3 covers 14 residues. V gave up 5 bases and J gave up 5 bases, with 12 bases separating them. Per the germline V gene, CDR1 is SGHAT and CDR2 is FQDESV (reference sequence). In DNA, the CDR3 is TGTGCCAGCAGCCCTCCGGCGCGGACCGGGGAGCTGTTTTTT. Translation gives CASSPPARTGELFF.

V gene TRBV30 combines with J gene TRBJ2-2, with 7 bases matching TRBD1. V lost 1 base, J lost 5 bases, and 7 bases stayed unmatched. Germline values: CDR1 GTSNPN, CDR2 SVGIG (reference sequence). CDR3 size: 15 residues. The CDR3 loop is CAWSGMGQSTGELFF. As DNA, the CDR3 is TGTGCCTGGAGTGGTATGGGACAGTCTACCGGGGAGCTGTTTTTT.

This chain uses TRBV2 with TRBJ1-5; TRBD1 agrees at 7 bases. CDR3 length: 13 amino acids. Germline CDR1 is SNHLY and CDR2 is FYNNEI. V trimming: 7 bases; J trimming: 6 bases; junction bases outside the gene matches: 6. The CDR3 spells CASNLDRSQPQHF. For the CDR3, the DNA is TGTGCCAGCAACCTGGACAGGTCTCAGCCCCAGCATTTT.

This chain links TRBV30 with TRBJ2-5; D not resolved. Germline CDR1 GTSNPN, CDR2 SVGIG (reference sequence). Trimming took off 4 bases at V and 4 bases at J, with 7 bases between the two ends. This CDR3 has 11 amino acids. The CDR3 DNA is TGTGCCTGGACCCCGGGAGAGACCCAGTACTTC. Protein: CAWTPGETQYF.

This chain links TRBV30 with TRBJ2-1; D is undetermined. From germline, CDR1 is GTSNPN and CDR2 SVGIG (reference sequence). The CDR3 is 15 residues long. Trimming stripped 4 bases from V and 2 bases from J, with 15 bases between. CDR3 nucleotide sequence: TGTGCCTGGAATTACGTCGGGCGTACCTACAATGAGCAGTTCTTC. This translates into CAWNYVGRTYNEQFF.